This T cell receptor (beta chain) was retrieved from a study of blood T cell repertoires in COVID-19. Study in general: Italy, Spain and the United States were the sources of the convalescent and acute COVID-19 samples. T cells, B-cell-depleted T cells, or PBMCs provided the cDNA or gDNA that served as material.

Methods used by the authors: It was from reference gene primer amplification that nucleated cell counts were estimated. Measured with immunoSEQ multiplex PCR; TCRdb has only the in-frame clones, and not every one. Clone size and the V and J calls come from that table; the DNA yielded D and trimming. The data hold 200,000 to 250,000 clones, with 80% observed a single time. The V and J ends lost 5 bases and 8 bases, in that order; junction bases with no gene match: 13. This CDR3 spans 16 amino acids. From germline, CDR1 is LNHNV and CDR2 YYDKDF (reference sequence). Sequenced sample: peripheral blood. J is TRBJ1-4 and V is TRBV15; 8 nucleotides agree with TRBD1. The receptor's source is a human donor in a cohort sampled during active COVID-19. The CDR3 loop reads CATSDQGAGRKEKLFF. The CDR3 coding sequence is TGTGCCACCAGCGACCAGGGGGCAGGGCGAAAGGAAAAACTGTTTTTT.